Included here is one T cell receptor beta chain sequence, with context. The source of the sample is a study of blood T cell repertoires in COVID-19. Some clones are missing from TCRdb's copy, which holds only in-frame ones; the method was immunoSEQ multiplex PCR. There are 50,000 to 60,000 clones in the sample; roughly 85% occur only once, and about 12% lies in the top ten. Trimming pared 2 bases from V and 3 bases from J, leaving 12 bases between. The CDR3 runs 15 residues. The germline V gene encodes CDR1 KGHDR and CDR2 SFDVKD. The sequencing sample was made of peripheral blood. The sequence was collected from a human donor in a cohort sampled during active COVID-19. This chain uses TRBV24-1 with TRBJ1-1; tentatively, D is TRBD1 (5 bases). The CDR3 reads CATSDSTGGDTEAFF. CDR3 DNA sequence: TGTGCCACCAGTGATTCCACAGGCGGGGACACTGAAGCTTTCTTT.